The rows below give T cell receptor beta chains drawn from one sample of a study of blood T cell repertoires in COVID-19. Clones were read by immunoSEQ multiplex PCR, and TCRdb kept only the in-frame ones, dropping some. Here the sample spans around 25,000 clones, around 90% being singletons. The sequenced material came from peripheral blood. These receptors were collected from a woman in her 70s with active COVID-19. CDR3s include the opening cysteine and the closing phenylalanine or tryptophan. The order of the fields is J gene, CDR3 length, V gene, clone size, D gene, CDR3 protein, CDR3 DNA. D genes are given only for firm matches. Clone size is not always given. Where it is, it says once, few, many or a class for expanded clones.

>TRBJ2-1|17|TRBV19|NA|TRBD2
CASSPGKRGSSYNEQFF
TGTGCCAGTAGTCCCGGCAAGCGGGGAAGCTCCTACAATGAGCAGTTCTTC
>TRBJ1-2|13|TRBV27|NA|NA
CASSLGTHYGYTF
TGTGCCAGCAGTCTCGGGACTCACTATGGCTACACCTTC
>TRBJ2-2|15|TRBV6-4|NA|NA
CASSEGSLNTGELFF
TGTGCCAGCAGTGAGGGCAGCCTCAACACCGGGGAGCTGTTTTTT
>TRBJ1-1|16|TRBV5-1|NA|TRBD1
CASSLTGGTMNTEAFF
TGCGCCAGCAGCTTGACAGGGGGGACCATGAACACTGAAGCTTTCTTT
>TRBJ1-4|14|TRBV27|NA|TRBD1
CASSPRTGTEKLFF
TGTGCCAGCAGCCCAAGGACAGGGACCGAAAAACTGTTTTTT
>TRBJ2-1|16|TRBV9|NA|NA
CASSVGGADRMDEQFF
TGTGCCAGCAGCGTAGGCGGGGCAGATCGTATGGATGAGCAGTTCTTC
>TRBJ1-4|15|TRBV13|NA|TRBD1
CASSLGGQGYEKLFF
TGTGCCAGCAGCTTGGGCGGACAGGGGTACGAAAAACTGTTTTTT
>TRBJ2-3|15|TRBV9|NA|NA
CASSVGIAGTDTQYF
TGTGCCAGCAGCGTAGGGATAGCGGGCACAGATACGCAGTATTTT
>TRBJ1-5|16|TRBV10-1|once|TRBD1
CANPEGQGHSNQPQHF
TGCGCCAACCCGGAGGGACAGGGGCATAGCAATCAGCCCCAGCATTTT
>TRBJ1-5|21|TRBV24-1|NA|NA
CATTFDDPTGRSALSNQPQHF
TGTGCCACCACCTTCGACGACCCCACAGGGCGCTCGGCACTTAGCAATCAGCCCCAGCATTTT
>TRBJ1-5|12|TRBV7-2|NA|NA
CASSLSEQPQHF
TGTGCCAGCAGCTTAAGTGAGCAGCCCCAGCATTTT
>TRBJ2-5|13|TRBV10-3|NA|TRBD1
CAISLTGVETQYF
TGTGCCATCAGTTTAACAGGGGTGGAGACCCAGTACTTC
>TRBJ1-5|15|TRBV3-1/TRBV3-2|NA|TRBD1
CASSQDRALGQPQHF
TGTGCCAGCAGTCAGGACAGGGCCCTCGGTCAGCCCCAGCATTTT
>TRBJ1-1|14|TRBV7-8|NA|NA
CASSLENTVTEAFF
TGTGCCAGCAGCTTAGAGAACACCGTCACTGAAGCTTTCTTT
>TRBJ1-2|11|TRBV20-1|NA|NA
CSARADYGYTF
TGCAGTGCTAGGGCAGACTATGGCTACACCTTC
>TRBJ1-1|15|TRBV18|NA|TRBD1
CASSPQTQGSTEAFF
TGTGCCAGCTCACCACAGACACAGGGGAGCACTGAAGCTTTCTTT
>TRBJ2-7|15|TRBV5-5|NA|TRBD2
CASSPGLVIPYEQYF
TGTGCCAGCAGCCCGGGACTAGTAATCCCCTACGAGCAGTACTTC
>TRBJ1-1|16|TRBV5-4|NA|NA
CASSPEGMTGNTEAFF
TGTGCCAGCAGCCCCGAGGGGATGACAGGGAACACTGAAGCTTTCTTT
>TRBJ2-7|14|TRBV3-1/TRBV3-2|NA|NA
CASSQEGGPYEQYF
TGTGCCAGCAGCCAAGAGGGGGGGCCCTACGAGCAGTACTTC
>TRBJ2-2|19|TRBV5-4|NA|TRBD2
CASSTPRTSGGLNTGELFF
TGTGCCAGCAGCACTCCAAGGACTAGCGGGGGCCTGAACACCGGGGAGCTGTTTTTT
>TRBJ1-2|13|TRBV7-9|NA|TRBD1
CASGGQGEGGYTF
TGTGCCAGCGGAGGACAGGGTGAAGGAGGCTACACCTTC
>TRBJ2-5|12|TRBV28|few|NA
CASSLRQETQYF
TGTGCCAGCAGTTTACGGCAAGAGACCCAGTACTTC